This section outlines one T cell receptor beta chain sequence together with its context. The J segment lost 7 bases and the V segment lost 2 bases, leaving 9 bases of the junction unmatched. Germline CDR1 and CDR2: SGHRS and YFSETQ. The CDR3 extends over 14 amino acids. The data derive from a study of shared clonotypes between healthy human individuals. Method: immunoSEQ multiplex PCR; TCRdb's copy keeps in-frame clones and lacks some. The data show 1,400,000 or so clones, approximately 98.5% seen once. V gene TRBV5-1 combines with J gene TRBJ2-7, with 7 bases that match TRBD1. The TCR was taken from a young man in good health. The sequenced material came from naive CD4+ T cells sorted from blood. Documented subset: CD45RA+ positively selected. In DNA, the CDR3 is TGCGCCAGCAGCTTCGGACAGGCCCTTCAAGAGCAGTACTTC. Translation gives CASSFGQALQEQYF.